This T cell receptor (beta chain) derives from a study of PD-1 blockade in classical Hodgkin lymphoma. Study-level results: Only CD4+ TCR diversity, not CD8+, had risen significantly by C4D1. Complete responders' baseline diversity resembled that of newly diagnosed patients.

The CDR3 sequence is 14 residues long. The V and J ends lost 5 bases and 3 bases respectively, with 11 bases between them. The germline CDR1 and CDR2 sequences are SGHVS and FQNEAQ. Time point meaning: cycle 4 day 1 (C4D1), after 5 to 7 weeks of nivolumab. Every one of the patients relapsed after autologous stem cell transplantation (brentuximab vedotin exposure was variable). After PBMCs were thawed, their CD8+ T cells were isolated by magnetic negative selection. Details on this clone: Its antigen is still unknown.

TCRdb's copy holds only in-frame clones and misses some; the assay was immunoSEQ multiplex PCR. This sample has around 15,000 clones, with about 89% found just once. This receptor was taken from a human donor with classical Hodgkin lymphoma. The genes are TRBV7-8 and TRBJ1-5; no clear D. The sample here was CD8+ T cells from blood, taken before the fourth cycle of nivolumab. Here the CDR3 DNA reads TGTGCCAGCAGCCCCGTAGGAAACAATCAGCCCCAGCATTTT. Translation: CASSPVGNNQPQHF.